A single sample is the source of the 14 T cell receptor beta chains below, sequenced in a study of blood T cell repertoires in COVID-19. Assay used: immunoSEQ multiplex PCR; TCRdb lists only in-frame clones, some missing. Of about 180,000 clones listed, about four fifths are singletons. The sample consisted of peripheral blood. These receptors all come from a woman aged 70 to 79 with COVID-19, enrolled during active disease.

The genes are TRBV30 and TRBJ1-4; 9 bases are shared with TRBD1. CDR1 GTSNPN and CDR2 SVGIG come from the germline V gene (reference sequence). CDR3 length: 14 residues. Trimming at V came to 1 base and at J to 7 bases, leaving 4 bases not matched to a gene. The CDR3 sequence: CAWSADRGSEKLFF. The DNA of the CDR3 is TGTGCCTGGAGTGCGGACAGGGGTAGTGAAAAACTGTTTTTT.

The CDR3 loop reads CASMRQAGAYNEQFF. The CDR3 region has the DNA TGCGCCAGCATGCGCCAGGCGGGAGCTTATAATGAGCAGTTCTTC. This sequence joins TRBV5-1 and TRBJ2-1; 7 bases match TRBD2. CDR1 SGHRS and CDR2 YFSETQ come from the germline V gene. CDR3 length: 15 residues. Unmatched junction bases numbered 13, after V lost 6 bases and J lost 7 bases.

The chain has TRBV7-2 and TRBJ2-2; TRBD1 is a possible D gene (7 bases). CDR1 SGHTA and CDR2 FQGNSA come from the germline V gene. CDR3 length equals 15 residues. V lost 3 bases and J 4 bases, leaving 12 bases between the germline ends. CDR3 sequence: CASSFLQGGTGELFF. As DNA, the CDR3 is TGTGCCAGCAGCTTCCTCCAGGGGGGCACCGGGGAGCTGTTTTTT.

The chain recombines TRBV4-3 with TRBJ1-1; weak D call: TRBD1 (5 bases). V lost 5 bases and J lost 6, with 16 bases in between. The V gene's germline CDR1 is LGHNA and CDR2 YSLEER. The CDR3 runs 14 residues. The CDR3 nucleotides read TGCGCCAGCAGCAAGACAGTGTTCGACGCTGAAGCTTTCTTT. This translates into CASSKTVFDAEAFF.

This chain uses TRBV7-2 with TRBJ1-6; D uncertain. Germline V lookup: CDR1 SGHTA, CDR2 FQGNSA. The CDR3 sequence is 15 residues long. With 2 bases removed from V and 7 bases from J, the gap between germline ends came to 12 bases. For the CDR3, the DNA is TGTGCCAGCAGCTTATTCACAGTGTTAAATTCACCCCTCCACTTT. It translates to CASSLFTVLNSPLHF.

The chain links TRBV28 to TRBJ2-5; TRBD1 is a possible D gene (6 bases). The CDR3 is made up of 14 amino acids. V was cut by 4 bases and J by 9 bases, with 18 bases left in between. Germline lookup yields CDR1 MDHEN and CDR2 SYDVKM. The CDR3 spells CASSSPGGLVPQYF. The CDR3 coding sequence is TGTGCCAGCAGTTCCCCTGGGGGCCTGGTCCCCCAGTACTTC.

V gene TRBV30 combines with J gene TRBJ2-7; 7 positions agree with TRBD2. This CDR3 contains 14 residues. CDR1 is GTSNPN, CDR2 SVGIG, per germline (reference sequence). The trim removed 1 base at V and 6 bases at J, leaving 9 bases unmatched. DNA for the CDR3: TGTGCCTGGAGTGGCGGGGGAGGATCTCGCGAGCAGTACTTC. This sequence encodes CAWSGGGGSREQYF.

The genes are TRBV6-5 and TRBJ1-4; 10 nucleotides line up with TRBD1. This CDR3 has 15 amino acids. V dropped 6 bases and J dropped 7; count of bases not matched to a gene: 8. CDR1 and CDR2 from the germline V gene are MNHEY and SVGAGI. The CDR3 is CASRLRQGAGEKLFF. In DNA form, the CDR3 reads TGTGCCAGCAGACTTCGACAGGGGGCGGGTGAAAAACTGTTTTTT.

This clone was observed a handful of times. The chain has TRBV19 and TRBJ2-4; 12 bases are shared with TRBD2. The germline V gene has CDR1 LNHDA and CDR2 SQIVND (reference sequence). With V trimmed by 3 bases and J by 2 bases, 2 bases remained unmatched. The CDR3 is 16 residues long. The CDR3 nucleotides are TGTGCCAGTAGTATTAGGACTAGCGGGACCAAAAACATTCAGTACTTC. Translated: CASSIRTSGTKNIQYF.

This clone was seen a few times. This CDR3 is also generated by other DNA sequences in the sample. The CDR3 DNA sequence: TGCAGCGTTGTATACAATGAGCAGTTCTTC. Translated, it gives CSVVYNEQFF. The chain recombines TRBV29-1 with TRBJ2-1; D gene unclear. This CDR3 spans 10 amino acids. The V gene lost 4 bases and the J gene lost 4 bases, with 2 bases spanning the gap. Germline CDR1 is SQVTM and CDR2 is ANQGSEA.

The chain uses TRBV29-1 and TRBJ2-1; 10 positions match TRBD2. CDR3 length: 13 residues. Germline V gene sequence: CDR1 SQVTM, CDR2 ANQGSEA. J was trimmed by 4 bases and V by 7 bases; bases with no gene match: 4. The CDR3, as DNA: TGCAGCGGGGGGACTAGCGATTACAATGAGCAGTTCTTC. The encoded protein is CSGGTSDYNEQFF.

This chain links TRBV24-1 with TRBJ2-1, with D possibly matching TRBD1 (5 bases). Germline lookup yields CDR1 KGHDR and CDR2 SFDVKD. The CDR3 loop spans 16 amino acids. The V end was cut by 3 bases, the J end by 5 bases, with 16 bases between. The CDR3 DNA sequence: TGTGCCACCAGTGATCCAGGGTTTAGGGGTCACAATGAGCAGTTCTTC. Residues: CATSDPGFRGHNEQFF.

This rearrangement joins TRBV4-1 to TRBJ2-1; TRBD2 agrees at 13 bases. V gave up 0 bases and J gave up 12 bases; unmatched junction bases: 11. Germline-derived CDR1 and CDR2 are MGHRA and YSYEKL. The CDR3 is 17 amino acids. DNA of the CDR3: TGCGCCAGCAGCCAAGAAGGTACTAGCGGGAGGGCGGGGGTGCAGTTCTTC. Amino acids: CASSQEGTSGRAGVQFF.

CDR3 amino acids: CASSNRVTEAFF. DNA for the CDR3: TGTGCCAGTAGTAACAGGGTGACTGAAGCTTTCTTT. The chain links TRBV19 to TRBJ1-1; a possible D gene is TRBD1 (6 bases). The germline CDR1 and CDR2 sequences are LNHDA and SQIVND (reference sequence). The germline V and J ends were trimmed by 4 bases and 5 bases, with 8 bases remaining between them. CDR3 length equals 12 residues.